This T cell receptor beta chain was obtained from a study of blood T cell repertoires in COVID-19. About the study: PBMCs, B-cell-depleted T cells, or T cells provided the cDNA or gDNA that made up the material.

With regard to this clone: Other DNA variants within this sample encode the same CDR3.

The CDR3 spans 14 residues. With 0 bases removed from V and 4 bases from J, the gap between germline ends came to 9 bases. The germline CDR1 and CDR2 sequences are SGHTA and FQGNSA. Clones were read by immunoSEQ multiplex PCR, and TCRdb kept only the in-frame ones, dropping some. The sample consists of roughly 220,000 clones, 65% to 85% of them appearing once. Source material: PBMCs or T cells enriched from blood (not recorded which). V gene TRBV7-2 combines with J gene TRBJ1-1; tentative D call: TRBD1 (5 bases). The TCR was taken from a man aged 30 to 39 with acute COVID-19. CDR3: CASSLAGAGTEAFF. DNA for the CDR3: TGTGCCAGCAGCTTAGCAGGGGCTGGCACTGAAGCTTTCTTT.